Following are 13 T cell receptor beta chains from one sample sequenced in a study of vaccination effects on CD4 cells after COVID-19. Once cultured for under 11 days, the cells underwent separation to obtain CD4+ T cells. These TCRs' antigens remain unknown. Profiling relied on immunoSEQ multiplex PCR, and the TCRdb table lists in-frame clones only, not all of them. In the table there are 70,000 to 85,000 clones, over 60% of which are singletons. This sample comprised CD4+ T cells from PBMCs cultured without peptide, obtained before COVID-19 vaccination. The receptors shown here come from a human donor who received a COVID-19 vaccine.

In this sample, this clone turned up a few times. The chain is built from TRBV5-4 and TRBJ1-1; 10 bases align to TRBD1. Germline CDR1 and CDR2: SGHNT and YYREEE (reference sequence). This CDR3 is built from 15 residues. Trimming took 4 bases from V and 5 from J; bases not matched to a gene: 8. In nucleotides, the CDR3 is TGTGCCAGCAGCCTGGGACAGGGGATTAGAACTGAAGCTTTCTTT. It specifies CASSLGQGIRTEAFF. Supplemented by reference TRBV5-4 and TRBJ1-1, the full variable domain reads ETGVTQSPTHLIKTRGQQVTLRCSSQSGHNTVSWYQQALGQGPQFIFQYYREEENGRGNFPPRFSGLQFPNYSSELNVNALELDDSALYLCASSLGQGIRTEAFFGQGTRLTVV.

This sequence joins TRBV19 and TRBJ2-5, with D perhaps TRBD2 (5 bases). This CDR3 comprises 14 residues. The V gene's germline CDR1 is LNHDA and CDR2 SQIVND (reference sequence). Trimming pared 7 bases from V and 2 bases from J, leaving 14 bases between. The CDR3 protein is CASNDRGFQETQYF. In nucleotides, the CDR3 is TGTGCCAGTAATGATCGGGGTTTTCAAGAGACCCAGTACTTC.

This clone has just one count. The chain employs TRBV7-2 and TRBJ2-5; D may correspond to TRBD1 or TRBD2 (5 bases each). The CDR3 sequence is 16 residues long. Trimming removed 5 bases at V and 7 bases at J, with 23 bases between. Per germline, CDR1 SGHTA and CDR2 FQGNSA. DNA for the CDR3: TGTGCCAGCAGCATTGTCTCAGGGAAGCCGGCGGGGACCCAGTACTTC. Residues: CASSIVSGKPAGTQYF.

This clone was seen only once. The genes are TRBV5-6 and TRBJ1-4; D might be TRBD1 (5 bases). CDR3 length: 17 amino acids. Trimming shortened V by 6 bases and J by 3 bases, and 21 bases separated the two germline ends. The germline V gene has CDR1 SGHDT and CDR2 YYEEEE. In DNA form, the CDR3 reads TGTGCCAGCAAGTTGAGGGGTTACGTGTCGGCTAATGAAAAACTGTTTTTT. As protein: CASKLRGYVSANEKLFF.

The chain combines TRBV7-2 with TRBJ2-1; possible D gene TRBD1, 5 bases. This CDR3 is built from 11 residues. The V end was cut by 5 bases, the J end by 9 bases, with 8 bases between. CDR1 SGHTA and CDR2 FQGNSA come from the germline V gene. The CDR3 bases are TGTGCCAGCAGCCCTAGGGGTGAGCAGTTCTTC. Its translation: CASSPRGEQFF.

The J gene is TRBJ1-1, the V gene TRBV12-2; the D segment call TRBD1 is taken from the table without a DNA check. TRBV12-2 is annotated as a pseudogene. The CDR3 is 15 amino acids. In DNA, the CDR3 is TGTGCAAGTCGCTTAAGCAGGCCAATGAACACTGAAGCTTTCTTT. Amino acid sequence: CASRLSRPMNTEAFF.

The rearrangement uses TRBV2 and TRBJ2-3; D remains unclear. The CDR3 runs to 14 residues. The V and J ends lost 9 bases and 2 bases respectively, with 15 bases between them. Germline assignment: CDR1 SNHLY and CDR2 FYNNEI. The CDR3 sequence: CASRVDGYTDTQYF. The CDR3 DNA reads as TGTGCCAGTAGGGTGGACGGATACACAGATACGCAGTATTTT.

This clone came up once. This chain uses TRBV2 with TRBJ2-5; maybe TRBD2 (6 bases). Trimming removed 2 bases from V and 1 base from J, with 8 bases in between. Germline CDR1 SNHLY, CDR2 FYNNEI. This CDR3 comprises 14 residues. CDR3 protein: CASSEWGVQETQYF. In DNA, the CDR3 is TGTGCCAGCAGTGAATGGGGGGTCCAAGAGACCCAGTACTTC.

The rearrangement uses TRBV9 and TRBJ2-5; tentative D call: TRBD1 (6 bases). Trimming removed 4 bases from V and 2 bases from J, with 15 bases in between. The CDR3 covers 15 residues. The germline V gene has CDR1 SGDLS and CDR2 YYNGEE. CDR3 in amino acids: CASSRTPDSQETQYF. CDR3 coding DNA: TGTGCCAGCAGCCGCACCCCGGACAGTCAAGAGACCCAGTACTTC.

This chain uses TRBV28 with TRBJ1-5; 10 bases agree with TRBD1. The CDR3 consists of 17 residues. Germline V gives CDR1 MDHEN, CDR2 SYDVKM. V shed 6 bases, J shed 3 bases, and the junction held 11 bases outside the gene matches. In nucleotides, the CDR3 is TGTGCCAGCAGGAACCGGGACAGGGGCGGTGACAATCAGCCCCAGCATTTT. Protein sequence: CASRNRDRGGDNQPQHF. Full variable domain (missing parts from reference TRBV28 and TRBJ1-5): DVKVTQSSRYLVKRTGEKVFLECVQDMDHENMFWYRQDPGLGLRLIYFSYDVKMKEKGDIPEGYSVSREKKERFSLILESASTNQTSMYLCASRNRDRGGDNQPQHFGDGTRLSIL.

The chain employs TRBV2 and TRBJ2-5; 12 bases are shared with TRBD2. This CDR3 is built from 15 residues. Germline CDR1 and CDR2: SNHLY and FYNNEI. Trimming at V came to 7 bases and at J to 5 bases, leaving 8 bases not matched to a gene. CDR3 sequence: CASKPSGGAGETQYF. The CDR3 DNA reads TGTGCCAGCAAACCTAGCGGGGGGGCCGGGGAGACCCAGTACTTC.

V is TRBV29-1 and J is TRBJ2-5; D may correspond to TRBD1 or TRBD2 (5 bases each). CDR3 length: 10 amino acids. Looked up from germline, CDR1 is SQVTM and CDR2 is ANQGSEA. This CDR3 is CGGYQETQYF. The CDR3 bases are TGCGGGGGATACCAAGAGACCCAGTACTTC.

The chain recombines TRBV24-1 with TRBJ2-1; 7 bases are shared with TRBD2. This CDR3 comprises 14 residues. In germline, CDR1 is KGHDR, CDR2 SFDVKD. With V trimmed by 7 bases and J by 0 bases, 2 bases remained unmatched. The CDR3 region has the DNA TGTGCCACCAGCGGGGGGAGCTCCTACAATGAGCAGTTCTTC. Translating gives CATSGGSSYNEQFF.